This TCR beta chain was recovered during a study of blood T cell repertoires in COVID-19. Background on the study: PBMCs, B-cell-depleted T cells, or T cells were the source of the cDNA or gDNA that made up the material.

The CDR3 sequence is 17 residues long. In the original processing: Estimation of nucleated cell counts was performed using reference gene primer amplification. TCRdb keeps only in-frame clones here, not all; method: immunoSEQ multiplex PCR. The V and J calls and clone size were taken over from that table, and D and trimming were inferred from the DNA. The repertoire holds around 120,000 clones, with 85% as singletons. The sequenced material came from peripheral blood. The V and J genes are TRBV21-1 and TRBJ1-6; the D call of TRBD1 is as the table states it, not checked on the DNA. TRBV21-1 is noted as a pseudogene. This clonotype was sampled from a man of 80 years or more with acute or convalescent COVID-19. The CDR3 DNA follows: TGTGCCAGCAGCAATGGCCCCGACAGCTGTTATAATTCACCCCTCCACTTT. Translated: CASSNGPDSCYNSPLHF.